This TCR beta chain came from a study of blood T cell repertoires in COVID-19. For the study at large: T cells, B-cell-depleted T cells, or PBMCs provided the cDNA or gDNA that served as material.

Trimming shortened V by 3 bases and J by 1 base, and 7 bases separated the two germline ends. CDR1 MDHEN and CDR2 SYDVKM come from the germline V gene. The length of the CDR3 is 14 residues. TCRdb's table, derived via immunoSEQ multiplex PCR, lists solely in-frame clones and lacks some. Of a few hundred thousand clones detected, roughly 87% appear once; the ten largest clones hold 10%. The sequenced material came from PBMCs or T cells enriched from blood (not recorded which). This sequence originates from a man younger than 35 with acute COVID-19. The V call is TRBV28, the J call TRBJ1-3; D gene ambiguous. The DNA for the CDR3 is TGTGCCAGCAGTTTTGGAGGATCTGGAAACACCATATATTTT. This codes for CASSFGGSGNTIYF.